The clone carrying this TCR beta chain was observed at least ten times. The sample belongs to a study of early T cells in non-severe SARS-CoV-2 infection. MiXCR was run by TCRdb on the 5' RACE reads, yielding one entry per CDR3 protein. The sample yields 80,000 or so distinct CDR3 sequences, over 11% seen once. This CDR3 comprises 16 residues. Per the germline V gene, CDR1 is MNHNY and CDR2 is SVGAGI (reference sequence). The junction had 4 bases not matched to a gene; V was cut back by 6 bases and J by 0 bases. Sequencing was carried out using whole blood. This chain uses TRBV6-6 with TRBJ1-4; 10 nucleotides align to TRBD1. The receptor was isolated from an adult who was a healthcare worker with PCR-confirmed SARS-CoV-2 infection or an uninfected control (not recorded which). The CDR3 reads CASRSDRGATNEKLFF. CDR3 DNA sequence: TGTGCCAGCAGGTCGGACAGGGGGGCAACTAATGAAAAACTGTTTTTT.